This T cell receptor beta chain was documented in a study of PD-1 blockade in classical Hodgkin lymphoma. The ends were cut back, 3 bases at V and 7 bases at J, with 16 bases in the middle. This CDR3 has 15 residues. CDR1 and CDR2 (germline): SGDLS, YYNGEE. Every single patient, without exception, relapsed after autologous stem cell transplantation, and brentuximab vedotin exposure varied. Assay: immunoSEQ multiplex PCR; the TCRdb copy retains only in-frame clones and omits some. The profile shows fewer than 100,000 clones, roughly 90% of them singletons. The origin of this receptor is a human donor with classical Hodgkin lymphoma. This chain connects TRBV9 to TRBJ1-4, with a possible D match to TRBD1 (6 bases). Sequenced here: peripheral blood mononuclear cells (PBMCs), sampled at baseline. CDR3 coding DNA: TGTGCCAGCAGCGCCTCGGGGGCCTGGGGTGAAAAACTGTTTTTT. It codes for CASSASGAWGEKLFF.